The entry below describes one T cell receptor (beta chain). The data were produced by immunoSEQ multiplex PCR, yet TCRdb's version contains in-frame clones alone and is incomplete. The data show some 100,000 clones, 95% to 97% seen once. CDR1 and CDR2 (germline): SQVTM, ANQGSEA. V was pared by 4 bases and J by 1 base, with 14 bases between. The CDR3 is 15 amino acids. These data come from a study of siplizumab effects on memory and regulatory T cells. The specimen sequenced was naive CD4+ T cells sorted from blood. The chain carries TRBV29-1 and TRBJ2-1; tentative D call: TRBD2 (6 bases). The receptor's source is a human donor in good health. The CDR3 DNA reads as TGCAGCGTTGTGTTAGCGGCTAGATCCTACAATGAGCAGTTCTTC. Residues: CSVVLAARSYNEQFF.